This T cell receptor (beta chain) was observed in a study of shared clonotypes between healthy human individuals. The CDR3 has 14 amino acids. With 1 base removed from V and 1 base from J, the gap between germline ends came to 7 bases. Germline-derived CDR1 and CDR2 are MGHDK and SYGVNS. Points from the study as a whole: Few donors limited the genetic and exposure-history diversity represented.

Naive CD8 cells comprised CD45RO-negative, CCR7-positively selected cells, excluding terminally differentiated effector memory CD45RA+ cells. All donors were Caucasian adults living in Nashville, Tennessee. Clones were read by immunoSEQ multiplex PCR, and TCRdb kept only the in-frame ones, dropping some. Seen here are about 2.1 million clones, 80% to 95% observed once, and the top ten hold approximately 1.7%. Remarks on this clone: Its target is unknown.

This chain uses TRBV25-1 with TRBJ1-1; D may be TRBD1 (5 bases). Sequenced sample: naive CD8+ T cells from PBMCs. This receptor was identified in a man younger than 35 in good health. Some clones in this sample may be carry-over from other donors' samples. The CDR3 DNA reads TGTGCCAGCAGTGAATGGGGGTCGAACACTGAAGCTTTCTTT. Translated, it gives CASSEWGSNTEAFF.